This T cell receptor beta chain is drawn from a study of blood T cell repertoires in COVID-19. For the study at large: Acute-phase and convalescent COVID-19 samples originated in the United States, Italy and Spain. PBMCs, B-cell-depleted T cells, or T cells provided the cDNA or gDNA that made up the material.

Sequencing used immunoSEQ multiplex PCR; TCRdb keeps in-frame clones, though not all of them. This sample has around 270,000 clones, with 75% to 95% found just once. The germline CDR1 and CDR2 sequences are SQVTM and ANQGSEA. V lost 5 bases and J lost 4; bases outside the gene matches: 10. The CDR3 runs 14 residues. Material: peripheral blood. V is TRBV29-1 and J is TRBJ2-5; TRBD2 matches 7 bases. The clonotype comes from a person aged 18 to 30 with COVID-19, enrolled during active disease. CDR3 loop: CSVLRERSLETQYF. For the CDR3, the DNA is TGCAGCGTTCTGCGGGAGAGGTCGTTAGAGACCCAGTACTTC.